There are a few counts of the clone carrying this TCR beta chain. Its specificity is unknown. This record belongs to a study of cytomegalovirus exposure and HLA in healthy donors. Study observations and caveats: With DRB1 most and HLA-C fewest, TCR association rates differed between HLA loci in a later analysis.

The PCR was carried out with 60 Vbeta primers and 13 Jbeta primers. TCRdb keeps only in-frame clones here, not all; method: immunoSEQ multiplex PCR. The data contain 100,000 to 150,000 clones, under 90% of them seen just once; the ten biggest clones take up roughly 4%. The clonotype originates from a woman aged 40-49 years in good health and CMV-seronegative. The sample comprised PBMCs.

DNA for the CDR3: TGTGCCAGCAGTTACTCGAGAGTGGATACGCAGTATTTT. This codes for CASSYSRVDTQYF. The V call is TRBV6-6, the J call TRBJ2-3; no firm D call. The germline V gene encodes CDR1 MNHNY and CDR2 SVGAGI (reference sequence). The CDR3 has 13 amino acids. V was clipped by 0 bases and J by 6 bases, with 7 bases between them.